Listed below are T cell receptor beta chains from one sample, sequenced in a study of patients and donors after allogeneic stem cell transplantation. One entry per CDR3 protein, called by TCRdb with MiXCR from the RT-PCR reads. This table has about 160,000 distinct CDR3 sequences, nearly 25% appearing once. The sample comprised blood, either unsorted or a sorted T cell fraction (not recorded which). The receptor set was obtained from a human donor who was either an allogeneic HSCT recipient or a stem cell or donor lymphocyte infusion donor (not recorded which). It is not recorded whose cells these are; they may come from a transplant donor. CDR3s leave out the opening cysteine and the closing phenylalanine or tryptophan.

V,J,CDR3
TRBV6-6,TRBJ1-2,ASSREIGDRAWNYGYT
TRBV18,TRBJ2-4,ASLPPPLEDIQY
TRBV6-5,TRBJ2-1,ASSYNAGGNEQF
TRBV5-5,TRBJ1-1,ASSLWTAGNTEAF
TRBV12-3/TRBV12-4,TRBJ1-1,ASMYGVNTEAF
TRBV7-2,TRBJ1-1,ASSLVGRTEAF
TRBV25-1,TRBJ2-7,ASKGLAEPYEQY
TRBV9,TRBJ2-2,ASSVDLNTGELF
TRBV4-2,TRBJ2-7,ASSQVGGAYEQY
TRBV27,TRBJ1-2,ASSPRTGGNGYT
TRBV10-3,TRBJ2-7,ALGTEEAYEQY
TRBV29-1,TRBJ1-2,SVGTPGYT
TRBV20-1,TRBJ2-3,SAPPGGSTDTQY
TRBV4-3,TRBJ1-6,ASSQDQDSPLH
TRBV12-3/TRBV12-4,TRBJ1-1,ASSRSSGTEAF
TRBV7-8,TRBJ2-1,ASSLKGNNEQF
TRBV7-9,TRBJ2-4,ASSFRNRGNIQY
TRBV6-6,TRBJ1-1,ASSWGAPATEAF
TRBV5-1,TRBJ2-7,ASSPDQSSYEQY
TRBV3-1,TRBJ1-1,ASLRTGGHEAF